The sequence of this TCR beta chain was determined in a study of cytomegalovirus exposure and HLA in healthy donors. Study at large: From donors who were HLA-typed, an early data release held 80 million to 95 million unique TCRs. Study-wide results and limits: Exclusion as indistinguishable affected some V segments, including TRBV6-2 and TRBV6-3. After further analysis at a later stage, 16,951 TCR beta sequences were associated with HLA alleles at 0.05 false discovery rate.

Trimming shortened V by 5 bases and J by 0 bases, and 8 bases separated the two germline ends. Looked up from germline, CDR1 is MNHNY and CDR2 is SVGAGI (reference sequence). CDR3 length: 14 residues. The donors were healthy bone marrow donors. Details on this clone: Its specificity is unknown.

It was with 60 Vbeta and 13 Jbeta primers that the PCR ran. Using immunoSEQ multiplex PCR, the repertoire was profiled, and TCRdb retains in-frame clones only, with some absent. The table shows about 100,000 clones, with 60% to 80% occurring only once. Material for sequencing was PBMCs. The clonotype was recovered from a man between 18 and 29 years old in good health and CMV-seronegative. The chain carries TRBV6-6 and TRBJ1-5; possible D gene TRBD1, 5 bases. In DNA, the CDR3 is TGTGCCAGCAGTAAGGACAATAGCAATCAGCCCCAGCATTTT. This sequence encodes CASSKDNSNQPQHF.